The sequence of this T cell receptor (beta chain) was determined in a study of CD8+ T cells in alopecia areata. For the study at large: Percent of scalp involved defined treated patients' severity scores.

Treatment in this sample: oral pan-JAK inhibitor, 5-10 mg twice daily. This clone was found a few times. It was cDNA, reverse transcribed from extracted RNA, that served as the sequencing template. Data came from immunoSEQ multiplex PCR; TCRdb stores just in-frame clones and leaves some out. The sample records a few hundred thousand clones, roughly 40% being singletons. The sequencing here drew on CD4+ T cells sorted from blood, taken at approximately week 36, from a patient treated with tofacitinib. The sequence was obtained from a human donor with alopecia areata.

The CDR3 here is CSATVAGYGYTF. CDR3 DNA sequence: TGCAGCGCTACCGTGGCGGGCTATGGCTACACCTTC. The chain links TRBV29-1 to TRBJ1-2; D remains unclear. The CDR3 consists of 12 residues. The germline gives CDR1 SQVTM, CDR2 ANQGSEA. The V and J ends lost 7 bases and 4 bases respectively, with 13 bases between them.